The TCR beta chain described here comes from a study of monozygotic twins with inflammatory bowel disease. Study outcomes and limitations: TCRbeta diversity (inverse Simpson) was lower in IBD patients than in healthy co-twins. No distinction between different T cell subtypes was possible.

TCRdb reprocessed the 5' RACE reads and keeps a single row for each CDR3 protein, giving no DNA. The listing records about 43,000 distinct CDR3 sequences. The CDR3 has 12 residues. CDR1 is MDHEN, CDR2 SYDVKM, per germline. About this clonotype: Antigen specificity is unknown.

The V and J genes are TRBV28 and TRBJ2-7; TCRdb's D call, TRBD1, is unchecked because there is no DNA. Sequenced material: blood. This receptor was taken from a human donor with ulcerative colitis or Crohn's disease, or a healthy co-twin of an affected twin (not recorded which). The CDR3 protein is CASSLRGDEQCF.